These 4 T cell receptor beta chains originate from one sample sequenced in a study of blood T cell repertoires in COVID-19. TCRdb's copy holds only in-frame clones and misses some; the assay was immunoSEQ multiplex PCR. The sample shows approximately 260,000 clones, 87% of them seen only once. Input material: PBMCs or T cells enriched from blood (not recorded which). The receptors derive from a woman in her thirties with acute COVID-19.

The gene calls are TRBV7-9 and TRBJ1-4, with TRBD1 identical over 11 bases. The CDR3 extends over 15 amino acids. With 3 bases clipped from V and 6 bases from J, the junction kept 3 bases outside the gene matches. CDR1 is SEHNR, CDR2 FQNEAQ, per germline (reference sequence). The CDR3 DNA is TGTGCCAGCAGCTTCGGGGACAGGGGGGATGAAAAACTGTTTTTT. Protein product: CASSFGDRGDEKLFF.

The chain carries TRBV6-2 or TRBV6-3 and TRBJ1-2, with 9 bases that match TRBD1. J lost 4 bases, V lost 6 bases, and 9 bases had no gene match. Germline CDR1 is MNHEY and CDR2 is SVGEGT. The CDR3 has 15 residues. CDR3 nucleotide sequence: TGTGCCAGCAGCGCTTACAGGGGGCTGAGCTATGGCTACACCTTC. Translated, it gives CASSAYRGLSYGYTF.

This clone was detected only once. The V call is TRBV6-5, the J call TRBJ1-5; the D gene is possibly TRBD1 (6 bases). The germline V gene has CDR1 MNHEY and CDR2 SVGAGI. This CDR3 comprises 14 residues. Between the trimmed V and J ends, which lost 4 bases and 4 bases, there was a span of 11 bases. Written as DNA, the CDR3 is TGTGCCAGCAGTTTCAGGGGTCCTAATCAGCCCCAGCATTTT. This translates into CASSFRGPNQPQHF.

The chain employs TRBV6-5 and TRBJ2-7; D is undetermined. This CDR3 is built from 12 residues. Germline V gene lookup returns CDR1 MNHEY and CDR2 SVGAGI. V shed 11 bases and J shed 3 bases, with 14 bases lying between them. The CDR3 is CAVGISGYEQYF. CDR3 nucleotides: TGTGCCGTAGGAATTTCAGGCTACGAGCAGTACTTC.